This entry features one T cell receptor (beta chain) sequence. No antigen is known for it. Over 8 ml fresh peripheral blood yielded the PBMCs. RNA transcripts yielded amplified TCR beta CDR3 regions. The HTBI primer set served for first-round RT-PCR of the TCR CDR3. TCRdb analysed the multiplex PCR reads with MiXCR anew, one entry per CDR3 protein. The data hold approximately 700,000 distinct CDR3 sequences, with approximately 16% observed a single time. The sample comes from a study of T cells in Graves' hyperthyroidism and ophthalmopathy. Broader study findings: Median prediction lead before ophthalmopathy onset was around seven months with the model. Blood also contained most expanded thyroid clonotypes above 0.001.

The germline gives CDR1 ENHRY, CDR2 SYGVKD. V gave up 10 bases and J gave up 0 bases; unmatched junction bases: 5. The CDR3 length is 15 residues. The chain employs TRBV10-3 and TRBJ2-2; 10 bases match TRBD1. The source is a man aged 18-30 years with Graves' hyperthyroidism. The sample comprised blood. The CDR3 bases are TGTGCCACGACCGGACAGGGGGCGAACACCGGGGAGCTGTTTTTT. Translating gives CATTGQGANTGELFF.